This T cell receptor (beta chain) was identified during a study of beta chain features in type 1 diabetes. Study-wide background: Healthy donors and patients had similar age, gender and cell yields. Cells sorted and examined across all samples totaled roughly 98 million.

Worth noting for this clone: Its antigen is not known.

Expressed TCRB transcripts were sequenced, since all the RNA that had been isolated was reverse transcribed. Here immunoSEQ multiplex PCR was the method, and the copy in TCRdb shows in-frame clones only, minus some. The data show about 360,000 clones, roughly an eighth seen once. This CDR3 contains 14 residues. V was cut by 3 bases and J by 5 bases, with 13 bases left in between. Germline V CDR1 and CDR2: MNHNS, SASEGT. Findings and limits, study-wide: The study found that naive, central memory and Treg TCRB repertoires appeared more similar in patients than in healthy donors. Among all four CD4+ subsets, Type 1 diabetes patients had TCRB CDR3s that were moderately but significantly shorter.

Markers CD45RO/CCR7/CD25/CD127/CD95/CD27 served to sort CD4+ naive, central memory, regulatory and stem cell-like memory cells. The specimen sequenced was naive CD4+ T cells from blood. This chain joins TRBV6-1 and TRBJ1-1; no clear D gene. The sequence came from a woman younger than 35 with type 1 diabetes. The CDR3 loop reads CASSDRPHGTEAFF. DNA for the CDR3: TGTGCCAGCAGTGACAGACCCCACGGGACTGAAGCTTTCTTT.